This entry features one T cell receptor (beta chain) sequence. The data derive from a study of blood T cell repertoires in COVID-19. Original methodology: Estimation of nucleated cell counts relied on the amplification of reference gene primers. Repertoires were generated with immunoSEQ multiplex PCR, while TCRdb's copy carries only in-frame clones and drops some. V, J and clone size derive from that table, while D and trimming were established from the DNA sequence. This sample has around 300,000 clones; around 89% occur once, and the top ten carry roughly 1.7%. This CDR3 has 17 residues. Germline lookup yields CDR1 PRHDT and CDR2 FYEKMQ (reference sequence). The V and J ends lost 2 bases and 1 base respectively, with 14 bases between them.

Sample: peripheral blood. V is TRBV13 and J is TRBJ2-2; no firm D call. The source is a woman aged 30 to 39 with COVID-19, enrolled during active disease. The DNA of the CDR3 is TGTGCCAGCAGCTTACGTACCGCCCTCGGGAACACCGGGGAGCTGTTTTTT. Translation gives CASSLRTALGNTGELFF.